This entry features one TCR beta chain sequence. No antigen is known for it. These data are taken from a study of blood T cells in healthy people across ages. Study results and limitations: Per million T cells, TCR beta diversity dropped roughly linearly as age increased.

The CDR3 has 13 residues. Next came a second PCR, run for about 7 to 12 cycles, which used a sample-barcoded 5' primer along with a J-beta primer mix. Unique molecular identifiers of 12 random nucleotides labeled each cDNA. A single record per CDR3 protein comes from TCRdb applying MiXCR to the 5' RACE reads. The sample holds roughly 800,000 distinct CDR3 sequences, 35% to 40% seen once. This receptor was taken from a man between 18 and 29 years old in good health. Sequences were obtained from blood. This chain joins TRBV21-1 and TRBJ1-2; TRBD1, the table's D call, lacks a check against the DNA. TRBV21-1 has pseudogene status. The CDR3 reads CASNQTDVYGYTF. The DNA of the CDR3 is TGTGCCAGCAACCAGACAGACGTCTATGGCTACACCTTC.